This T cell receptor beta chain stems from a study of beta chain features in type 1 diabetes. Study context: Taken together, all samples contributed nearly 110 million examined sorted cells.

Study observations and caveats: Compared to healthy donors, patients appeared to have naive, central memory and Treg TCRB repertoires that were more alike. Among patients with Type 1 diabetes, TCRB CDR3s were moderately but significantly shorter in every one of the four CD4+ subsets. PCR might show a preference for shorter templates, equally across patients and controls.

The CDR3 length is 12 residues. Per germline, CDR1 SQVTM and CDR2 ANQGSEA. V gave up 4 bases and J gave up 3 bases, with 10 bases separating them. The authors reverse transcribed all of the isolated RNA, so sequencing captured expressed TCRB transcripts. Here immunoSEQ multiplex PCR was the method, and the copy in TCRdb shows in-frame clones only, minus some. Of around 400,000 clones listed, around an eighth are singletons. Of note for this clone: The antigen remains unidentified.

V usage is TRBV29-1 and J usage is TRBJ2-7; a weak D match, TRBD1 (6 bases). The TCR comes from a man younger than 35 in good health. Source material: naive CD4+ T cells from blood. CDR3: CSVGQVSYEQYF. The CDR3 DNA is TGCAGCGTTGGACAGGTTAGCTACGAGCAGTACTTC.